The rows below give T cell receptor beta chains drawn from one sample of a study of STAT3 mutations in large granular lymphocyte leukemia. The method was immunoSEQ multiplex PCR; TCRdb's version includes in-frame clones alone and lacks a portion of them. The data contain about 42,000 clones, about three quarters of them singletons. The sample taken for sequencing was PBMCs. The receptor set was obtained from a human donor with T large granular lymphocyte leukemia. Some clones in this sample may be carry-over from other donors' samples. Both conserved end residues are part of each CDR3. The D gene is left open where the match is weak. The size of a clone is reported for some rows only, either as once, few or many, or as a class for expanded clones.

V	J	size	D	CDR3	DNA
TRBV6-5	TRBJ1-2	.	.	CASSKDVVYGYTF	TGTGCCAGCAGCAAAGACGTCGTTTATGGCTACACCTTC
TRBV9	TRBJ2-1	once	.	CASSVAFPSSYNEQFF	TGTGCCAGCAGCGTAGCGTTTCCGAGCTCCTACAATGAGCAGTTCTTC
TRBV7-9	TRBJ1-2	.	TRBD1	CASSFLQGGAYGYTF	TGTGCCAGCAGCTTCCTCCAGGGGGGGGCCTATGGCTACACCTTC
TRBV18	TRBJ2-1	.	.	CASSPIPRSPGSPFYNEQFF	TGTGCCAGCTCACCAATTCCAAGGTCGCCAGGGAGCCCGTTCTACAATGAGCAGTTCTTC
TRBV6-1	TRBJ2-5	.	.	CASSAGVSQETQYF	TGTGCCAGCAGTGCTGGGGTGAGCCAAGAGACCCAGTACTTC
TRBV7-9	TRBJ1-2	.	TRBD1	CASSLGQGLYGYTF	TGTGCCAGCAGCTTAGGACAGGGACTTTATGGCTACACCTTC
TRBV28	TRBJ1-5	.	.	CASSLLNQPQHF	TGTGCCAGCAGTTTATTGAATCAGCCCCAGCATTTT
TRBV5-4	TRBJ2-5	.	.	CASSTGQQETQYF	TGTGCCAGCAGCACGGGACAACAAGAGACCCAGTACTTC
TRBV6-1	TRBJ1-2	.	.	CALREGQNYGYTF	TGTGCCCTACGGGAAGGACAGAATTATGGCTACACCTTC
TRBV15	TRBJ2-2	.	TRBD2	CATSRDAGGASTGELFF	TGTGCCACCAGCAGAGATGCGGGGGGCGCGAGCACCGGGGAGCTGTTTTTT
TRBV4-1	TRBJ1-1	.	TRBD1	CASSVDRATEAFF	TGCGCCAGCAGCGTTGACAGGGCCACTGAAGCTTTCTTT
TRBV7-2	TRBJ2-7	.	.	CASSFRSASSYEQYF	TGTGCCAGCAGCTTTCGTTCCGCGAGCTCCTACGAGCAGTACTTC
TRBV25-1	TRBJ1-2	.	.	CASSYIGHGYTF	TGTGCCAGCAGTTATATAGGGCATGGCTACACCTTC
TRBV19	TRBJ1-2	.	.	CASTPGTYGYTF	TGTGCCAGTACCCCCGGGACCTATGGCTACACCTTC
TRBV27	TRBJ1-4	once	.	CASSPQLVGNEKLFF	TGTGCCAGCAGTCCCCAATTAGTTGGGAATGAAAAACTGTTTTTT
TRBV11-2	TRBJ1-5	.	.	CASSLTFNQPQHF	TGTGCCAGCAGCTTAACTTTTAATCAGCCCCAGCATTTT
TRBV5-1	TRBJ2-3	.	.	CASSLGAARDTDTQYF	TGCGCCAGCAGCTTGGGCGCCGCCCGAGACACAGATACGCAGTATTTT
TRBV18	TRBJ1-1	.	.	CASSPSTVRDTEAFF	TGTGCCAGCTCACCATCGACGGTCAGGGACACTGAAGCTTTCTTT
TRBV28	TRBJ1-5	.	TRBD1	CASRHTGVSLLYQPQHF	TGTGCCAGCAGACATACAGGGGTTTCGTTATTGTATCAGCCCCAGCATTTT
TRBV23-1	TRBJ2-2	.	TRBD1	CASSQQDRGLLAGELFF	TGCGCCAGCAGTCAACAGGACAGGGGGCTTTTGGCCGGGGAGCTGTTTTTT
TRBV27	TRBJ1-2	.	.	CASSFWPPGAGYTF	TGTGCCAGCAGTTTTTGGCCTCCGGGGGCTGGCTACACCTTC
TRBV5-1	TRBJ1-2	.	.	CASSLWQGASNYGYTF	TGCGCCAGCAGCTTGTGGCAGGGTGCATCTAACTATGGCTACACCTTC
TRBV10-3	TRBJ2-1	.	.	CAISARPGGEDEQFF	TGTGCCATCAGTGCCAGACCTGGCGGGGAGGATGAGCAGTTCTTC
TRBV6-6	TRBJ2-7	.	.	CASRLGGSSYEQYF	TGTGCCAGCCGACTGGGGGGCAGCTCCTACGAGCAGTACTTC
TRBV6-6	TRBJ2-2	.	.	CASIIDSNTGELFF	TGTGCCAGCATCATAGACTCAAATACCGGGGAGCTGTTTTTT
TRBV11-3	TRBJ2-1	.	.	CASSPGTSPGHEQFF	TGTGCCAGCAGCCCCGGGACTTCCCCAGGCCATGAGCAGTTCTTC
TRBV6-1	TRBJ1-2	few	TRBD1	CASYLQGDRPYGYTF	TGTGCCAGTTACCTTCAGGGGGACAGACCGTATGGCTACACCTTC